The 21 T cell receptor beta chains given below trace back to one sample, sequenced in a study of blood T cell repertoires in COVID-19. The method was immunoSEQ multiplex PCR; TCRdb's version includes in-frame clones alone and lacks a portion of them. The table shows 150,000 to 200,000 clones, with roughly 90% occurring only once. Sequencing was carried out using peripheral blood. All receptors come from a man aged 55 to 70 with active or convalescent COVID-19.

The chain links TRBV7-9 to TRBJ1-1, with TRBD1 matching 10 bases. The CDR3 is 15 residues long. J lost 3 bases, V lost 5 bases, and 6 bases had no gene match. The germline gives CDR1 SEHNR, CDR2 FQNEAQ (reference sequence). The CDR3: CASSPETGGHTEAFF. CDR3 DNA sequence: TGTGCCAGCAGCCCCGAGACAGGGGGCCACACTGAAGCTTTCTTT.

This clone appeared a few times. The J gene is TRBJ1-1, the V gene TRBV7-9, with 10 bases fitting TRBD1. The germline V gene has CDR1 SEHNR and CDR2 FQNEAQ (reference sequence). This CDR3 spans 16 amino acids. V trimming: 3 bases; J trimming: 0 bases; junction bases outside the gene matches: 4. The CDR3 nucleotides are TGTGCCAGCAGCTTCCCGGGACAGGGGATGAACACTGAAGCTTTCTTT. Its translation: CASSFPGQGMNTEAFF. Combining the CDR3 with reference TRBV7-9 and TRBJ1-1 gives the whole variable domain DTGVSQNPRHKITKRGQNVTFRCDPISEHNRLYWYRQTLGQGPEFLTYFQNEAQLEKSRLLSDRFSAERPKGSFSTLEIQRTEQGDSAMYLCASSFPGQGMNTEAFFGQGTRLTVV.

The chain uses TRBV5-1 and TRBJ1-2, with 8 bases fitting TRBD1. Trimming cost V 0 bases and J 7 bases; bases outside gene matches: 2. CDR3 size: 13 residues. Per germline, CDR1 SGHRS and CDR2 YFSETQ. The CDR3 sequence: CASSLEGQGGYTF. CDR3 sequence (DNA): TGCGCCAGCAGCTTGGAAGGACAGGGTGGCTACACCTTC.

V usage is TRBV28 and J usage is TRBJ1-2, with D hard to call. Germline CDR1 MDHEN, CDR2 SYDVKM. Trimming shortened V by 3 bases and J by 0 bases, and 8 bases separated the two germline ends. The CDR3 consists of 14 residues. The CDR3 DNA sequence: TGTGCCAGCAGTTTGGCAGGTCCTAACTATGGCTACACCTTC. It encodes CASSLAGPNYGYTF.

The chain couples TRBV5-1 to TRBJ1-4; D is perhaps TRBD1 (6 bases). Looked up from germline, CDR1 is SGHRS and CDR2 is YFSETQ. The ends were cut back, 1 base at V and 6 bases at J, with 13 bases in the middle. The CDR3 runs 15 residues. The CDR3 bases are TGCGCCAGCAGCTTGTTAAGCAGGGGTGATGAAAAACTGTTTTTT. It codes for CASSLLSRGDEKLFF. The full variable domain, in which reference TRBV5-1 and TRBJ1-4 provide the parts outside the CDR3, is KAGVTQTPRYLIKTRGQQVTLSCSPISGHRSVSWYQQTPGQGLQFLFEYFSETQRNKGNFPGRFSGRQFSNSRSEMNVSTLELGDSALYLCASSLLSRGDEKLFFGSGTQLSVL.

The genes are TRBV10-3 and TRBJ1-4; the match to TRBD1 covers 9 bases. Germline V gene data show CDR1 as ENHRY and CDR2 as SYGVKD. Trimming removed 4 bases from V and 3 bases from J; junction bases left unmatched: 12. The CDR3 has 18 residues. CDR3 sequence: CAISAGTGLYFANEKLFF. The CDR3 DNA sequence: TGTGCCATCAGTGCCGGGACAGGGCTTTATTTCGCTAATGAAAAACTGTTTTTT.

The chain carries TRBV19 and TRBJ2-1; the match to TRBD2 covers 7 bases. The CDR3 has 15 amino acids. Germline lookup yields CDR1 LNHDA and CDR2 SQIVND (reference sequence). Trimming cost V 4 bases and J 7 bases; bases outside gene matches: 10. The CDR3 reads CASSKSSGRSNEQFF. The CDR3 nucleotides read TGTGCCAGTAGTAAATCTAGCGGCAGAAGTAATGAGCAGTTCTTC.

The chain joins TRBV21-1 to TRBJ2-7; the table names TRBD2, a call not compared with the DNA. TRBV21-1 is a pseudogene segment. The CDR3 has 16 residues. In nucleotides, the CDR3 is TGTGCCAGCAGCAAAAGCGAGGGACTAGCGCTCTACGAGCAGTACTTC. Translated: CASSKSEGLALYEQYF.

This rearrangement joins TRBV29-1 to TRBJ1-5; a weak D match, TRBD1 (5 bases). This CDR3 spans 14 amino acids. Trimming took off 4 bases at V and 6 bases at J, with 16 bases between the two ends. The germline V gene encodes CDR1 SQVTM and CDR2 ANQGSEA. CDR3 sequence: CSVAQGGGSQPQHF. The CDR3 DNA reads as TGCAGCGTTGCCCAGGGCGGTGGTTCTCAGCCCCAGCATTTT.

The CDR3 DNA reads TGCGCCAGCAGCCAAACGGGACAGGGTGGAAACACCATATATTTT. Its translation: CASSQTGQGGNTIYF. The chain recombines TRBV4-1 with TRBJ1-3; 9 bases line up with TRBD1. Trimming took 2 bases from V and 3 from J; bases not matched to a gene: 2. This CDR3 spans 15 amino acids. CDR1 and CDR2 (germline): MGHRA, YSYEKL.

The J gene is TRBJ2-1, the V gene TRBV5-5, with no clear D. The CDR3 covers 16 residues. Trimming removed 4 bases at V and 2 bases at J, with 16 bases between. Looked up from germline, CDR1 is SGHKS and CDR2 is YYEKEE (reference sequence). The CDR3 region is CASSLVGSAAYNEQFF. The DNA for the CDR3 is TGTGCCAGCAGCCTAGTTGGGTCGGCAGCCTACAATGAGCAGTTCTTC.

The rearrangement links TRBV19 to TRBJ1-3; 8 nucleotides agree with TRBD1. Germline lookup yields CDR1 LNHDA and CDR2 SQIVND (reference sequence). V shed 6 bases, J shed 4 bases, and the junction held 5 bases outside the gene matches. The CDR3 has 14 amino acids. CDR3 sequence: CASSRTGTGNTIYF. The CDR3 DNA is TGTGCCAGTAGCCGGACAGGGACCGGAAACACCATATATTTT. Supplemented by reference TRBV19 and TRBJ1-3, the full variable domain reads DGGITQSPKYLFRKEGQNVTLSCEQNLNHDAMYWYRQDPGQGLRLIYYSQIVNDFQKGDIAEGYSVSREKKESFPLTVTSAQKNPTAFYLCASSRTGTGNTIYFGEGSWLTVV.

The chain recombines TRBV5-8 with TRBJ2-3; weak D call: TRBD2 (6 bases). Per germline, CDR1 SGHTS and CDR2 YDEGEE. This CDR3 is 16 amino acids long. Trimming cost V 1 base and J 2 bases, with 14 bases left between them. The CDR3 nucleotides read TGTGCCAGCAGCTTGTGGGCGGGGAAGAACACAGATACGCAGTATTTT. Amino acid sequence: CASSLWAGKNTDTQYF.

The chain recombines TRBV4-1 with TRBJ2-7; 9 bases are shared with TRBD2. This CDR3 region has 15 residues. V lost 4 bases to trimming and J lost 3 bases; unmatched junction nucleotides: 7. Germline values: CDR1 MGHRA, CDR2 YSYEKL. The CDR3 nucleotides are TGCGCCAGCAGCCTCGGGACTAGCTCCGTCTACGAGCAGTACTTC. Translated, it gives CASSLGTSSVYEQYF.

This chain connects TRBV6-5 to TRBJ1-5; D is ambiguous. The germline gives CDR1 MNHEY, CDR2 SVGAGI. V was shortened by 6 bases and J by 5 bases, with 11 bases between the two germline ends. The CDR3 length is 13 residues. In DNA form, the CDR3 reads TGTGCCAGCAGGCGACACCCCGATCAGCCCCAGCATTTT. It codes for CASRRHPDQPQHF.

This sequence joins TRBV6-5 and TRBJ1-3; D gene uncertain. The CDR3 spans 15 residues. V was trimmed by 6 bases and J by 1 base, leaving 13 bases between them. Germline V gene data show CDR1 as MNHEY and CDR2 as SVGAGI. CDR3 DNA: TGTGCCAGCAGAACTTACCGCATTTCTGGAAACACCATATATTTT. It encodes CASRTYRISGNTIYF.

J is TRBJ2-1 and V is TRBV5-6; D unresolved. Germline CDR1 and CDR2: SGHDT and YYEEEE. V lost 10 bases, J lost 6 bases, and 11 bases lay in between. The CDR3 runs 11 residues. As DNA, the CDR3 is TGTGCCTCGAGGATGTCCAATGAGCAGTTCTTC. Translating it yields CASRMSNEQFF.

This chain uses TRBV7-2 with TRBJ1-2, with D possibly being TRBD1 (5 bases). V was shortened by 1 base and J by 8 bases, with 17 bases between the two germline ends. In germline, CDR1 is SGHTA, CDR2 FQGNSA. The CDR3 covers 15 residues. CDR3 region: CASSLVKGTPEGYTF. The CDR3 coding sequence is TGTGCCAGCAGCTTAGTGAAGGGGACTCCAGAGGGCTACACCTTC.

J is TRBJ1-2 and V is TRBV2; 9 bases are a match to TRBD1. J gave up 6 bases and V 0 bases, and 2 bases lay outside the gene matches. Germline assignment: CDR1 SNHLY and CDR2 FYNNEI. The CDR3 is made up of 14 amino acids. CDR3 residues: CASSEARTGDGYTF. CDR3 DNA sequence: TGTGCCAGCAGTGAAGCGAGGACAGGGGATGGCTACACCTTC.

This chain uses TRBV28 with TRBJ1-5; a weak D match, TRBD1 (5 bases). V was shortened by 3 bases and J by 3 bases, with 9 bases between the two germline ends. The CDR3 is 14 residues long. CDR1 is MDHEN and CDR2 is SYDVKM in the germline V gene. The DNA of the CDR3 is TGTGCCAGCAGTTTCGGGGGGGACAATCAGCCCCAGCATTTT. Translated, it gives CASSFGGDNQPQHF.

This clone was recorded once. V and J are TRBV4-1 and TRBJ2-1; D is perhaps TRBD1 (6 bases). V was pared by 0 bases and J by 7 bases, with 19 bases between. Germline values: CDR1 MGHRA, CDR2 YSYEKL. The CDR3 sequence is 17 residues long. The CDR3 region has the DNA TGCGCCAGCAGCCAAGACCCCCTAGCTCTAGGGGGTAATGAGCAGTTCTTC. It translates to CASSQDPLALGGNEQFF.